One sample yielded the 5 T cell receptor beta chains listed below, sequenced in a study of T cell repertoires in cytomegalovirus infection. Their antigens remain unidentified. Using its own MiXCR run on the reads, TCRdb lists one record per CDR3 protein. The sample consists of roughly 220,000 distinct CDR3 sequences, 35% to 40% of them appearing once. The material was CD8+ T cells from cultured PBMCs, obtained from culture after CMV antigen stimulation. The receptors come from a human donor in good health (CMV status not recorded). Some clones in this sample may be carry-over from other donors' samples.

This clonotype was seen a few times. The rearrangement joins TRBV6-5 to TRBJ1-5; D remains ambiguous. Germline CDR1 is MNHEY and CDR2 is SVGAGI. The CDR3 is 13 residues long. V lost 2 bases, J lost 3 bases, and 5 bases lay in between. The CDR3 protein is CASSYSFNQPQHF. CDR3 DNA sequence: TGTGCCAGCAGTTACAGCTTCAATCAGCCCCAGCATTTT.

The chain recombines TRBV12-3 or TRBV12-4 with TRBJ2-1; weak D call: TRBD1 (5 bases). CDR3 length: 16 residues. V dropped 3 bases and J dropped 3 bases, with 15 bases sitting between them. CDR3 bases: TGTGCCAGCAGTTTTGGGCAGGGTATGTTCTACAATGAGCAGTTCTTC. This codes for CASSFGQGMFYNEQFF.

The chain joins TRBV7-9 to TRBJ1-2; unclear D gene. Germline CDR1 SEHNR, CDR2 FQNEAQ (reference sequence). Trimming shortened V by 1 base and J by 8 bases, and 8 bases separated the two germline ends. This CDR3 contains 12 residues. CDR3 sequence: CASSLDPPGYTF. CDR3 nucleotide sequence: TGTGCCAGCAGCTTAGACCCGCCGGGCTACACCTTC.

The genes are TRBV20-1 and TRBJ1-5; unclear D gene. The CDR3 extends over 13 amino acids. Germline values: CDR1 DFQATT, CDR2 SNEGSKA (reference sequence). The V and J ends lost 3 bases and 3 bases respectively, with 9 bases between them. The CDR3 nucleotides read TGCAGTGCTAGCGATTTGTCCAATCAGCCCCAGCATTTT. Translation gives CSASDLSNQPQHF.

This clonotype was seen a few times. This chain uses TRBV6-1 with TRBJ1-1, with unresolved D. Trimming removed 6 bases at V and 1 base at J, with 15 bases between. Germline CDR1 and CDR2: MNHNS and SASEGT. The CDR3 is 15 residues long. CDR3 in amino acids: CASRVNRAANTEAFF. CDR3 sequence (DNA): TGTGCCAGCAGGGTCAATAGGGCTGCGAACACTGAAGCTTTCTTT.